A single sample gave rise to the 20 T cell receptor beta chains below, sequenced in a study of blood T cells in healthy people across ages (dated by TCRdb to between 2014 and 2016). The library was obtained by 5' RACE. Reads for this sample came from an Illumina HiSeq 2500. A second roughly 6 to 11 cycle PCR used a sample-barcoded 5' primer and a J-beta primer mix. TCRdb trimmed public reads at Q25 via fastp, called clones via MiXCR and kept in-frame beta chains. One record per CDR3 amino acid sequence lists the most common genes and DNA. Within this sample are some 1,500,000 distinct CDR3 sequences, with roughly two fifths of them counted one time only. The ten largest clones capture 4% of the sample. Sequencing was performed on blood. The receptors stem from a woman between 18 and 29 years old in good health.

This clonotype has just a few counts. The V call is TRBV7-2, the J call TRBJ1-1; weak D call: TRBD1 (5 bases). Trimming took off 5 bases at V and 5 bases at J, with 12 bases between the two ends. The CDR3 extends over 13 amino acids. Germline V CDR1 and CDR2: SGHTA, FQGNSA. CDR3 region: CASSPEWGTEAFF. CDR3 bases: TGTGCCAGCAGCCCAGAGTGGGGGACTGAAGCTTTCTTT.

This clonotype was observed a handful of times. This sequence joins TRBV11-2 and TRBJ2-2, with 8 bases matching TRBD2. Germline V gene data show CDR1 as SGHAT and CDR2 as FQNNGV. The CDR3 totals 17 residues. The trim removed 7 bases at V and 0 bases at J, leaving 10 bases unmatched. Here the CDR3 DNA reads TGTGCCAGCACCTCCCCCTCACTAGCGGCGAACACCGGGGAGCTGTTTTTT. Translating it yields CASTSPSLAANTGELFF.

The genes are TRBV12-3 or TRBV12-4 and TRBJ1-2; no clear D. CDR3 length equals 11 residues. V lost 2 bases and J 10 bases, leaving 8 bases between the germline ends. The CDR3: CASSLFRHYTF. CDR3 in DNA: TGTGCCAGCAGTTTATTTCGCCACTACACCTTC.

The rearrangement joins TRBV20-1 to TRBJ1-2; possibly TRBD1 for D (5 bases). The CDR3 runs 14 residues. Germline assignment: CDR1 DFQATT and CDR2 SNEGSKA (reference sequence). V lost 6 bases and J lost 5, with 19 bases in between. CDR3 sequence (DNA): TGCAGTGCAGAGGGGAGGGGTGGCGCTTATGGCTACACCTTC. Protein: CSAEGRGGAYGYTF.

This clonotype showed up many times. The V and J genes are TRBV25-1 and TRBJ2-1, with D perhaps given as TRBD1 or TRBD2 (5 bases each). This CDR3 has 15 amino acids. Looked up from germline, CDR1 is MGHDK and CDR2 is SYGVNS. Trimming removed 6 bases from V and 0 bases from J, with 12 bases in between. The CDR3 sequence is CASSEPGSSYNEQFF. In nucleotides, the CDR3 is TGTGCCAGCAGCGAGCCAGGGAGCTCCTACAATGAGCAGTTCTTC.

The chain is built from TRBV4-3 and TRBJ1-1; D might be TRBD1 (5 bases). The CDR3 runs 15 residues. CDR1 LGHNA and CDR2 YSLEER come from the germline V gene. V lost 0 bases, J lost 1 base, and 9 bases lay in between. This CDR3 reads CASSQEDIANTEAFF. CDR3 coding DNA: TGCGCCAGCAGCCAAGAGGACATAGCGAACACTGAAGCTTTCTTT.

This clonotype has only a few counts. The gene calls are TRBV4-1 and TRBJ2-7; D is perhaps TRBD2 (6 bases). The CDR3 sequence is 15 residues long. V was shortened by 1 base and J by 2 bases, with 12 bases between the two germline ends. Germline V gene lookup returns CDR1 MGHRA and CDR2 YSYEKL. The CDR3 DNA reads as TGCGCCAGCAGCCAAGCGGGACTGTCAACCTACGAGCAGTACTTC. Translating it yields CASSQAGLSTYEQYF.

This clonotype showed up just a few times. The chain combines TRBV7-2 with TRBJ1-5; 7 nucleotides agree with TRBD1. The germline V gene has CDR1 SGHTA and CDR2 FQGNSA. V shed 4 bases, J shed 2 bases, and the junction held 14 bases outside the gene matches. This CDR3 has 18 residues. CDR3 in DNA: TGTGCCAGCAGCTATCGTCTACAGACAGGGACGGGCAATCAGCCCCAGCATTTT. It translates to CASSYRLQTGTGNQPQHF.

The V call is TRBV6-2 or TRBV6-3, the J call TRBJ2-1, with 10 bases lining up with TRBD2. Germline lookup yields CDR1 MNHEY and CDR2 SVGEGT. Trimming cost V 6 bases and J 9 bases; bases outside gene matches: 5. The CDR3 is 13 residues long. The CDR3 DNA reads as TGTGCCAGCAGGTCTAGCGGGGGCCGTGAGCAGTTCTTC. Its protein is CASRSSGGREQFF.

The chain joins TRBV7-3 to TRBJ2-7, with 7 bases matching TRBD2. Per germline, CDR1 SGHTA and CDR2 FQGTGA. This CDR3 has 16 amino acids. The J segment lost 7 bases and the V segment lost 1 base, leaving 13 bases of the junction unmatched. The DNA for the CDR3 is TGTGCCAGCAGCTTAATCCCCCTAGCGGTCAACAATGAGCAGTACTTC. Protein product: CASSLIPLAVNNEQYF.

The chain uses TRBV15 and TRBJ1-1; no reliable D call. V lost 1 base, J lost 6 bases, and 12 bases lay in between. The V gene's germline CDR1 is LNHNV and CDR2 YYDKDF (reference sequence). This CDR3 has 14 amino acids. The CDR3 sequence is CATSRVVGLAEAFF. The CDR3 DNA sequence: TGTGCCACCAGCAGAGTAGTGGGGTTGGCTGAAGCTTTCTTT. Full variable domain (remainder filled in from reference TRBV15 and TRBJ1-1): DAMVIQNPRYQVTQFGKPVTLSCSQTLNHNVMYWYQQKSSQAPKLLFHYYDKDFNNEADTPDNFQSRRPNTSFCFLDIRSPGLGDTAMYLCATSRVVGLAEAFFGQGTRLTVV.

This clonotype showed up just a few times. The gene calls are TRBV15 and TRBJ2-7; D is unclear. V dropped 8 bases and J dropped 3 bases, with 14 bases sitting between them. This CDR3 spans 13 amino acids. CDR1 is LNHNV and CDR2 is YYDKDF in the germline V gene (reference sequence). The CDR3 nucleotides read TGTGCCACCTCGCCAGGCGCGGACTACGAGCAGTACTTC. Its protein product is CATSPGADYEQYF.

This chain joins TRBV3-1 and TRBJ2-7; D gene unclear. Germline V gives CDR1 LGHDT, CDR2 YNNKEL (reference sequence). Trimming pared 0 bases from V and 9 bases from J, leaving 18 bases between. CDR3 length: 15 amino acids. DNA for the CDR3: TGTGCCAGCAGCCAAGATTACCCCCCACCAATTGGGCAGTACTTC. This sequence encodes CASSQDYPPPIGQYF.

This clonotype was found a few times. V gene TRBV13 combines with J gene TRBJ1-2, with D tentatively TRBD1 (6 bases). Germline V gives CDR1 PRHDT, CDR2 FYEKMQ (reference sequence). This CDR3 spans 17 amino acids. V lost 5 bases and J lost 8, with 27 bases in between. The CDR3 DNA reads TGTGCCAGCAGCAACCATCGAAGGGACACCCGGAAGAAAGGCTACACCTTC. The encoded protein is CASSNHRRDTRKKGYTF. Full variable domain (rest looked up from reference TRBV13 and TRBJ1-2): AAGVIQSPRHLIKEKRETATLKCYPIPRHDTVYWYQQGPGQDPQFLISFYEKMQSDKGSIPDRFSAQQFSDYHSELNMSSLELGDSALYFCASSNHRRDTRKKGYTFGSGTRLTVV.

The chain joins TRBV6-1 to TRBJ2-1; the match to TRBD2 covers 9 bases. The germline gives CDR1 MNHNS, CDR2 SASEGT. The CDR3 loop spans 19 amino acids. Unmatched junction bases numbered 14, after V lost 5 bases and J lost 0 bases. The CDR3 reads CASSPTSGLATSSYNEQFF. The DNA of the CDR3 is TGTGCCAGCAGTCCTACTAGCGGGCTAGCAACAAGCTCCTACAATGAGCAGTTCTTC.

The V and J genes are TRBV10-3 and TRBJ1-6, with 9 bases aligning to TRBD1. There are 13 residues in the CDR3. The V segment lost 10 bases and the J segment 9 bases; nucleotides outside the gene matches: 7. CDR1 and CDR2 from the germline V gene are ENHRY and SYGVKD. CDR3 loop: CATTGTGTSPLHF. The CDR3 nucleotides are TGTGCCACCACAGGGACAGGGACTTCACCCCTCCACTTT.

There are a few counts of this clonotype. This chain joins TRBV5-1 and TRBJ1-1; D is perhaps TRBD1 (6 bases). Germline loops: CDR1 SGHRS, CDR2 YFSETQ. Trimming shortened V by 4 bases and J by 2 bases, and 12 bases separated the two germline ends. There are 14 residues in the CDR3. The CDR3 DNA reads TGCGCCAGCAGCACCGCACAGGGAAACACTGAAGCTTTCTTT. The encoded protein is CASSTAQGNTEAFF.

The CDR3 protein is CSVELLTSNYEQYF. CDR3 DNA: TGCAGCGTTGAGCTCTTAACATCCAACTACGAGCAGTACTTC. The chain recombines TRBV29-1 with TRBJ2-7; D not resolved. The germline V gene has CDR1 SQVTM and CDR2 ANQGSEA. V was trimmed by 3 bases and J by 3 bases, leaving 15 bases between them. This CDR3 comprises 14 residues.

V usage is TRBV20-1 and J usage is TRBJ1-1; no clear D gene. V lost 5 bases and J 0 bases, leaving 13 bases between the germline ends. The CDR3 contains 14 residues. CDR1 and CDR2 from the germline V gene are DFQATT and SNEGSKA (reference sequence). In DNA, the CDR3 is TGCAGTGCTGAACTTTATATGCTGAACACTGAAGCTTTCTTT. It codes for CSAELYMLNTEAFF.

This clonotype was counted only a few times. The gene calls are TRBV20-1 and TRBJ2-7; D is tentatively TRBD1 or TRBD2 (5 bases each). The CDR3 extends over 13 amino acids. Germline CDR1 reads DFQATT; CDR2 reads SNEGSKA (reference sequence). The CDR3, as DNA: TGCAGCTCGGCCGAGGGACCCTCCTACGAGCAGTACTTC. The encoded protein is CSSAEGPSYEQYF.